The rows below give T cell receptor beta chains drawn from one sample of a study of T-cell reconstitution after alpha-beta-depleted transplantation in children. One entry per CDR3 protein, called by TCRdb with MiXCR from the PCR reads. The data show about 240,000 distinct CDR3 sequences, more than 10% seen once. Source: PBMCs from the stem cell graft donor, taken from the stem cell graft. Receptors originate from a human donor who donated a stem cell graft to a child with acute lymphoblastic leukemia. The CDR3 runs from the conserved cysteine through the conserved F or W. The order of the fields is D gene, J gene, clone size, V gene, CDR3 DNA, CDR3 protein. A D gene is named only where the DNA matches it firmly. The listing skips clone size in some rows; elsewhere it reads once, few, many or a size class.

D: TRBD2
J: TRBJ2-7
size: many
V: TRBV20-1
DNA: TGCAGTGCTGAGGGACTAGCGGGAACCTACGAGCAGTACTTC
CDR3: CSAEGLAGTYEQYF

D: -
J: TRBJ2-7
size: many
V: TRBV19
DNA: TGTGCCAGTAGTCCTCGGACGGGTACCTACGAGCAGTACTTC
CDR3: CASSPRTGTYEQYF

D: TRBD1
J: TRBJ2-6
size: few
V: TRBV19
DNA: TGTGCCAGTCGTAGGGACAGGGACCTCTCTGGGGCCAACGTCCTGACTTTC
CDR3: CASRRDRDLSGANVLTF

D: -
J: TRBJ1-1
size: -
V: TRBV6-2/TRBV6-3
DNA: TGTGCCAGCAGTTGGATCGGGGAAACTGAAGCTTTCTTT
CDR3: CASSWIGETEAFF

D: TRBD2
J: TRBJ2-1
size: many
V: TRBV24-1
DNA: TGTGCCACCAGTGGTCTAGCGGGTTCCTACAATGAGCAGTTCTTC
CDR3: CATSGLAGSYNEQFF

D: -
J: TRBJ2-7
size: -
V: TRBV3-1
DNA: TGTGCCAGCAGCCGAACAGGTCCCTACGAGCAGTACTTC
CDR3: CASSRTGPYEQYF

D: TRBD1
J: TRBJ1-1
size: many
V: TRBV7-9
DNA: TGTGCCAGCAGCCCGGACAGGGGCTTCGCAACGAACACTGAAGCTTTCTTT
CDR3: CASSPDRGFATNTEAFF

D: -
J: TRBJ1-5
size: many
V: TRBV10-3
DNA: TGTGCCATCAGTGAGTCCTACAATCAGCCCCAGCATTTT
CDR3: CAISESYNQPQHF

D: TRBD2
J: TRBJ2-1
size: few
V: TRBV6-2/TRBV6-3
DNA: TGTGCCAGCCCTACACTTCCGGGACTAGCGGGAGGGCCGTCCTACAATGAGCAGTTCTTC
CDR3: CASPTLPGLAGGPSYNEQFF

D: TRBD1
J: TRBJ2-1
size: many
V: TRBV7-2
DNA: TGTGCCAGCAGCCTCCGACAGGGTTCGAATGAGCAGTTCTTC
CDR3: CASSLRQGSNEQFF

D: TRBD2
J: TRBJ2-2
size: -
V: TRBV6-1
DNA: TGTGCCAGCAGTGAAGTGGGGAGGGTGGGAAATTCCGGGGAGCTGTTTTTT
CDR3: CASSEVGRVGNSGELFF

D: -
J: TRBJ2-3
size: many
V: TRBV29-1
DNA: TGCAGCGTTTACGGCCAGGCAAGCACAGATACGCAGTATTTT
CDR3: CSVYGQASTDTQYF

D: -
J: TRBJ1-1
size: many
V: TRBV27
DNA: TGTGCCAGCAGTTGGGCGGGGGGCAAGGGCACTGAAGCTTTCTTT
CDR3: CASSWAGGKGTEAFF

D: TRBD2
J: TRBJ2-3
size: many
V: TRBV12-3/TRBV12-4
DNA: TGTGCCAGCAGCATAGCGGGAGTTGCAGATACGCAGTATTTT
CDR3: CASSIAGVADTQYF

D: TRBD2
J: TRBJ2-3
size: many
V: TRBV6-2/TRBV6-3
DNA: TGTGCCAGCAGAACAGGACTAGACACAGATACGCAGTATTTT
CDR3: CASRTGLDTDTQYF

D: -
J: TRBJ2-3
size: many
V: TRBV28
DNA: TGTGCCAGCAGTCCCCTAATAGATACGCAGTATTTT
CDR3: CASSPLIDTQYF

D: -
J: TRBJ2-4
size: many
V: TRBV20-1
DNA: TGCAGTGCCCGCCGCAGGGCAAACTCTGAAAACATTCAGTACTTC
CDR3: CSARRRANSENIQYF

D: TRBD2
J: TRBJ2-3
size: many
V: TRBV5-6
DNA: TGTGCCAGCAGCCGTACCCTAGCGGGACCCACAGATACGCAGTATTTT
CDR3: CASSRTLAGPTDTQYF

D: -
J: TRBJ2-7
size: many
V: TRBV24-1
DNA: TGTGCCACCAGTGGGCAGCCCAACTACGAGCAGTACTTC
CDR3: CATSGQPNYEQYF

D: -
J: TRBJ1-6
size: many
V: TRBV30
DNA: TGTGCCTGGGACCGCGGAGTGGCCCTCCACTTT
CDR3: CAWDRGVALHF

D: TRBD2
J: TRBJ2-1
size: many
V: TRBV3-1
DNA: TGTGCCAGCAGCCTTGGCCCAGCGGGAGTCAGCAATGAGCAGTTCTTC
CDR3: CASSLGPAGVSNEQFF

D: TRBD2
J: TRBJ2-5
size: many
V: TRBV6-1
DNA: TGTGCCAGCAGTGAAGACGGGGGGAAGACCCAGTACTTC
CDR3: CASSEDGGKTQYF

D: TRBD2
J: TRBJ2-3
size: many
V: TRBV7-9
DNA: TGTGCCAGCAGCTTAGGGACTAGCGGATCCACAGATACGCAGTATTTT
CDR3: CASSLGTSGSTDTQYF

D: TRBD1
J: TRBJ2-4
size: many
V: TRBV12-3/TRBV12-4
DNA: TGTGCCAGCAGTTTGGGACAGAAAAACATTCAGTACTTC
CDR3: CASSLGQKNIQYF

D: -
J: TRBJ2-3
size: -
V: TRBV6-1
DNA: TGTGCCACGCACATTAGTCGCAGGAGAACAGATACGCAGTATTTT
CDR3: CATHISRRRTDTQYF

D: TRBD2
J: TRBJ2-7
size: many
V: TRBV29-1
DNA: TGCAGCCAACGGGAGGGGTACGAGCAGTACTTC
CDR3: CSQREGYEQYF

D: -
J: TRBJ2-7
size: -
V: TRBV12-3/TRBV12-4
DNA: TGTGCCAGCAGTTTCACGGGGGGCCACGAGCAGTACTTC
CDR3: CASSFTGGHEQYF

D: -
J: TRBJ2-7
size: once
V: TRBV9
DNA: TGTGCCAGCAGCTCCGAACCCGGAGGTCTAACGTCCTACGAGCAGTACTTC
CDR3: CASSSEPGGLTSYEQYF

D: -
J: TRBJ2-5
size: many
V: TRBV29-1
DNA: TGCAGCGTTAGCAGGGGTCCTCGGGAGACCCAGTACTTC
CDR3: CSVSRGPRETQYF

D: -
J: TRBJ2-7
size: many
V: TRBV16
DNA: TGTGCCAGCAGCCAATCTTTAAAGAACGAGCAGTACTTC
CDR3: CASSQSLKNEQYF

D: -
J: TRBJ1-2
size: many
V: TRBV12-3/TRBV12-4
DNA: TGTGCCAGCACCCTCGGGGGCCCCTATGGCTACACCTTC
CDR3: CASTLGGPYGYTF

D: TRBD1
J: TRBJ1-2
size: many
V: TRBV5-1
DNA: TGCGCCAGCGGGACAGGAGGGGGAAACTATGGCTACACCTTC
CDR3: CASGTGGGNYGYTF

D: TRBD2
J: TRBJ2-2
size: once
V: TRBV5-4
DNA: TGTGCCAGCAGATTTTACGGGGGGGCAGTCGGGGAGCTGTTTTTT
CDR3: CASRFYGGAVGELFF

D: -
J: TRBJ2-1
size: many
V: TRBV9
DNA: TGTGCCAGCAGCGTGACGGGACAACCCTTTAATGAGCAGTTCTTC
CDR3: CASSVTGQPFNEQFF

D: -
J: TRBJ1-2
size: many
V: TRBV14
DNA: TGTGCCAGCAGCCAAGATCAAAGCTATGGCTACACCTTC
CDR3: CASSQDQSYGYTF

D: -
J: TRBJ2-3
size: many
V: TRBV5-1
DNA: TGCGCCAGCAGCTTGTCCGGGGTAACCCCAAGCACAGATACGCAGTATTTT
CDR3: CASSLSGVTPSTDTQYF

D: -
J: TRBJ2-3
size: many
V: TRBV5-1
DNA: TGCGCCACCCGTCCAGAGGGACCTAGCACAGATACGCAGTATTTT
CDR3: CATRPEGPSTDTQYF

D: TRBD2
J: TRBJ2-2
size: few
V: TRBV6-6
DNA: TGTGCCACCCGGGGACTAAACACCGGGGAGCTGTTTTTT
CDR3: CATRGLNTGELFF

D: TRBD1
J: TRBJ1-1
size: many
V: TRBV27
DNA: TGTGCCAGCAGTAGGGACAGGGGGCTAGACACTGAAGCTTTCTTT
CDR3: CASSRDRGLDTEAFF

D: -
J: TRBJ1-5
size: -
V: TRBV19
DNA: TGTGCCAGTACCACTGAGCGGGCCCACAATCAGCCCCAGCATTTT
CDR3: CASTTERAHNQPQHF

D: TRBD1
J: TRBJ1-5
size: many
V: TRBV5-6
DNA: TGTGCCAGCAGCTTCTGGGGACAGGGTAATCAGCCCCAGCATTTT
CDR3: CASSFWGQGNQPQHF

D: TRBD1
J: TRBJ2-7
size: few
V: TRBV12-3/TRBV12-4
DNA: TGTGCCAGCAGGACGACCGGGACAGGGAAGAACGAGCAGTACTTC
CDR3: CASRTTGTGKNEQYF

D: TRBD2
J: TRBJ2-3
size: -
V: TRBV30
DNA: TGTGCCTGGAGCCATAGCGGGAGATGGGCAGATACGCAGTATTTT
CDR3: CAWSHSGRWADTQYF

D: -
J: TRBJ1-1
size: many
V: TRBV5-8
DNA: TGTGCCAGCAGCTTGACCGTTTTGACCGGAGCTTTCTTT
CDR3: CASSLTVLTGAFF

D: -
J: TRBJ2-3
size: many
V: TRBV7-2
DNA: TGTGCCAGCAGCTTAGCGTCCCCGTTCTCGGATACGCAGTATTTT
CDR3: CASSLASPFSDTQYF

D: -
J: TRBJ1-1
size: many
V: TRBV25-1
DNA: TGTGCCAGCGGAACGACAGGGAACACTGAAGCTTTCTTT
CDR3: CASGTTGNTEAFF

D: -
J: TRBJ1-1
size: -
V: TRBV5-1
DNA: TGCGCCAGCAGCCGACGGGGGCAGGGAAGGAACACTGAAGCTTTCTTT
CDR3: CASSRRGQGRNTEAFF

D: -
J: TRBJ1-1
size: -
V: TRBV30
DNA: TGTGCCTGGAGTAGGGTGGGCACTGAAGCTTTCTTT
CDR3: CAWSRVGTEAFF

D: -
J: TRBJ2-7
size: many
V: TRBV12-3/TRBV12-4
DNA: TGTGCCAGCAGTTTACGCGGGTGGGTTTACGAGCAGTACTTC
CDR3: CASSLRGWVYEQYF

D: -
J: TRBJ2-5
size: many
V: TRBV5-1
DNA: TGCGCCAGCAGCTCAAACGGACCGGAGACCCAGTACTTC
CDR3: CASSSNGPETQYF

D: -
J: TRBJ1-4
size: many
V: TRBV2
DNA: TGTGCCAGCCTTAAACTGTTTTTT
CDR3: CASLKLFF

D: -
J: TRBJ2-7
size: -
V: TRBV3-1
DNA: TGTGCCAGCAGCCAAGATCGGCGAGAGACCTTCTACGAGCAGTACTTC
CDR3: CASSQDRRETFYEQYF

D: TRBD2
J: TRBJ2-3
size: few
V: TRBV3-1
DNA: TGTGCCAGCAGCCTCCCGACTAGCAGGATTGGCACAGATACGCAGTATTTT
CDR3: CASSLPTSRIGTDTQYF

D: TRBD1
J: TRBJ1-1
size: many
V: TRBV27
DNA: TGTGCCAGCAGGTCCGGGACAGGGGGTCTTTTGAACACTGAAGCTTTCTTT
CDR3: CASRSGTGGLLNTEAFF

D: TRBD1
J: TRBJ1-1
size: many
V: TRBV20-1
DNA: TGCAGCCTTCAGCCGGGACAGGGGGGCACTGAAGCTTTCTTT
CDR3: CSLQPGQGGTEAFF

D: -
J: TRBJ2-3
size: many
V: TRBV5-1
DNA: TGCGCCAGCAGCTTGGACAGGGCGGCAGATACGCAGTATTTT
CDR3: CASSLDRAADTQYF

D: -
J: TRBJ2-3
size: many
V: TRBV5-1
DNA: TGCGCCAGCAGCACCGGAGCAGGGCAAGGCCCAGATACGCAGTATTTT
CDR3: CASSTGAGQGPDTQYF

D: -
J: TRBJ1-3
size: -
V: TRBV7-2
DNA: TGTGCCAGCAGCCCACTTGACAGTTACTCTGGAAACACCATATATTTT
CDR3: CASSPLDSYSGNTIYF

D: -
J: TRBJ2-5
size: -
V: TRBV5-1
DNA: TGCGCCAGCAGCTTGGGGCGCACCCAAGAGACCCAGTACTTC
CDR3: CASSLGRTQETQYF

D: TRBD2
J: TRBJ2-1
size: many
V: TRBV5-1
DNA: TGCGCCAGCAGTCGATCCGGGACTACTTCCTACAATGAGCAGTTCTTC
CDR3: CASSRSGTTSYNEQFF